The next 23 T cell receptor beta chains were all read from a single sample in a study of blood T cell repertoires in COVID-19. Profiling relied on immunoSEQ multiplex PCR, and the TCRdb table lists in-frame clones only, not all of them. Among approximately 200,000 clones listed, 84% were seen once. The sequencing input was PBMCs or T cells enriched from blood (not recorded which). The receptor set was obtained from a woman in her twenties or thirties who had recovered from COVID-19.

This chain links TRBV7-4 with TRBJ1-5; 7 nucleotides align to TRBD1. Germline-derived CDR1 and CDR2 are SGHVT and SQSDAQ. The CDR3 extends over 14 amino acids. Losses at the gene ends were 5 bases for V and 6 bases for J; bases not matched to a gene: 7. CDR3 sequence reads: CASSKTGSGQPQHF. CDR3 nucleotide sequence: TGTGCCAGCAGCAAGACAGGGTCAGGTCAGCCCCAGCATTTT.

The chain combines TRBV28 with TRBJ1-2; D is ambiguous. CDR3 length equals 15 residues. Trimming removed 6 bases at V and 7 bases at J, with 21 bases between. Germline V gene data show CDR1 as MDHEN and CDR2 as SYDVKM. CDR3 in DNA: TGTGCCAGCAGCACTGCGGCGGGCCCAACGGGTGGCTACACCTTC. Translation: CASSTAAGPTGGYTF.

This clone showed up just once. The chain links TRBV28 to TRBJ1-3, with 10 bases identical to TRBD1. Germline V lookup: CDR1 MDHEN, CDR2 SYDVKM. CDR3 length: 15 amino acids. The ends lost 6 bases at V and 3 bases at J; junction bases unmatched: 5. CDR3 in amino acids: CASSQTGGFGNTIYF. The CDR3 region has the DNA TGTGCCAGCAGCCAGACAGGGGGCTTTGGAAACACCATATATTTT.

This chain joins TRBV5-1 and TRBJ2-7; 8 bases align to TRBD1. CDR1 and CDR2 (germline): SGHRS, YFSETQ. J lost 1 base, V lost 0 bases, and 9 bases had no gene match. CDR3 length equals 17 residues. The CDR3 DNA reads TGCGCCAGCAGCTTGGAGAGACAGGGGCCAAGGTCCTACGAGCAGTACTTC. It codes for CASSLERQGPRSYEQYF.

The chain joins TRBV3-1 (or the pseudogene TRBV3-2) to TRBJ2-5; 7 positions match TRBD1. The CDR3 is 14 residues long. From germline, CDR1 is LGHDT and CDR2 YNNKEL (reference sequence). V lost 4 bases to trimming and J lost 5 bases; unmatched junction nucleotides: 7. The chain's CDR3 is CASSRQGFGETQYF. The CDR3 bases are TGTGCCAGCAGCCGACAGGGTTTTGGGGAGACCCAGTACTTC.

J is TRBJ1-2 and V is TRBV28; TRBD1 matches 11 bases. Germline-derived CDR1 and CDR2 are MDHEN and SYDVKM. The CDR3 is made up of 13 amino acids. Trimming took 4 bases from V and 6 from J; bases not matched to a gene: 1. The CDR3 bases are TGTGCCAGCAGTTGGGGACAGGGGGATGGCTACACCTTC. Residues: CASSWGQGDGYTF.

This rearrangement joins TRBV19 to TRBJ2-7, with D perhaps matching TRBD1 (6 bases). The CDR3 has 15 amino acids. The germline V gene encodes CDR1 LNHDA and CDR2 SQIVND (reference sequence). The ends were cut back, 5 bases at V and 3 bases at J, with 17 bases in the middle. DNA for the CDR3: TGTGCCAGTAGTGAGTTCAGGGGAGTAAACTACGAGCAGTACTTC. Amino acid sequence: CASSEFRGVNYEQYF.

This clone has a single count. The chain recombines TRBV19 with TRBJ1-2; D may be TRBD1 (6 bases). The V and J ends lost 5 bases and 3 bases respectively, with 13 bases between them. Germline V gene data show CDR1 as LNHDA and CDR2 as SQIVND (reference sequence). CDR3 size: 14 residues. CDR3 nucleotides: TGTGCCAGTAGTCTCAGGGGAATGGACTATGGCTACACCTTC. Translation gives CASSLRGMDYGYTF.

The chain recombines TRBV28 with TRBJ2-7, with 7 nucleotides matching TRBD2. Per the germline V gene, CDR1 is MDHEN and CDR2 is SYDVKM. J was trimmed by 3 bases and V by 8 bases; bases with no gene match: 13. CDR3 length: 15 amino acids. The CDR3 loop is CASHAGKAGVYEQYF. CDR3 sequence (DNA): TGTGCCAGCCACGCGGGGAAGGCGGGAGTCTACGAGCAGTACTTC.

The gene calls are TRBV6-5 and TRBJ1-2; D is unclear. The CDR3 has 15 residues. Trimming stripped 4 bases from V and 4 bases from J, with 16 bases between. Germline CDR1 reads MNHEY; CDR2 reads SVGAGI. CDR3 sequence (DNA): TGTGCCAGCAGTTCCCCCCCAGCGGGAGTCTATGGCTACACCTTC. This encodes CASSSPPAGVYGYTF.

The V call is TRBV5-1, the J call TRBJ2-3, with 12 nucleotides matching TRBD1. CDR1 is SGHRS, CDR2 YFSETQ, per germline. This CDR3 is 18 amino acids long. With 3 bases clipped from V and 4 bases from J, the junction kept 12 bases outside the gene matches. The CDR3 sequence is CASSSGTGGGSGADTQYF. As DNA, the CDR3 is TGCGCCAGCAGCTCCGGGACAGGGGGCGGATCGGGTGCAGATACGCAGTATTTT.

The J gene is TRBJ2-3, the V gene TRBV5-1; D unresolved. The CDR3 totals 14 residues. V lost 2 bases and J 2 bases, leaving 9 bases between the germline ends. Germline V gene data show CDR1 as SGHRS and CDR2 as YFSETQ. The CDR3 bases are TGCGCCAGCAGCTTTGGAACAGACACAGATACGCAGTATTTT. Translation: CASSFGTDTDTQYF.

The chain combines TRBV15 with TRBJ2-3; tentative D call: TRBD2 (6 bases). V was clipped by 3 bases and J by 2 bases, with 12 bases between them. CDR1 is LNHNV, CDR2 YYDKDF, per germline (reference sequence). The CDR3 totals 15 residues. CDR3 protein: CATSSGDSDTDTQYF. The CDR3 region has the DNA TGTGCCACCAGCAGTGGGGACTCCGACACAGATACGCAGTATTTT.

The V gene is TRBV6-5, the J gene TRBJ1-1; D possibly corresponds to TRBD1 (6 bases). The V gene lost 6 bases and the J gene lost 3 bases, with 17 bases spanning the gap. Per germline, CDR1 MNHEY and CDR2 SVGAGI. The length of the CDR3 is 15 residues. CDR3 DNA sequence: TGTGCCAGCAGCCTACAGGGAACGGCCGACACTGAAGCTTTCTTT. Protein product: CASSLQGTADTEAFF.

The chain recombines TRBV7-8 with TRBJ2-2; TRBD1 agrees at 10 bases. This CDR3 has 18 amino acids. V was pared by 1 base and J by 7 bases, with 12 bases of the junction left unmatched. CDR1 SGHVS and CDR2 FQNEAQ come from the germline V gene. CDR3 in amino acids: CASSLGGQGITSSGELFF. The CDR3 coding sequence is TGTGCCAGCAGCTTAGGGGGACAGGGGATAACCAGTAGCGGGGAGCTGTTTTTT.

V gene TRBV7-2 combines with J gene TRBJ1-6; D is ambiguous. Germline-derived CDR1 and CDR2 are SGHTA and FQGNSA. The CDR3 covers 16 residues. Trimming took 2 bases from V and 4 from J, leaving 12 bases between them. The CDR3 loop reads CASSLTRGLYNSPLHF. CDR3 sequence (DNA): TGTGCCAGCAGCTTAACTCGAGGGCTGTATAATTCACCCCTCCACTTT.

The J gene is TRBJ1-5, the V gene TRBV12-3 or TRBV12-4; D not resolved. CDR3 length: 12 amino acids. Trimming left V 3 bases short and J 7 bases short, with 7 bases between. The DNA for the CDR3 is TGTGCCAGCAGTTTCTCCGGGCAGCCCCAGCATTTT. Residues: CASSFSGQPQHF.

CDR3 residues: CASSRSGGSDGYTF. CDR3 sequence (DNA): TGTGCCAGCAGTCGTTCAGGGGGGTCGGATGGCTACACCTTC. The chain carries TRBV3-1 (or the pseudogene TRBV3-2) and TRBJ1-2; 7 bases map to TRBD1. The V gene's germline CDR1 is LGHDT and CDR2 YNNKEL (reference sequence). The CDR3 runs to 14 residues. J lost 6 bases, V lost 6 bases, and 10 bases had no gene match.

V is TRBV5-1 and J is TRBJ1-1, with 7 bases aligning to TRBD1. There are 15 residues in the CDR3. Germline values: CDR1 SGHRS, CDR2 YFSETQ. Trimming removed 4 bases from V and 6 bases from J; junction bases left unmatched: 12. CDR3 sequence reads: CASSGQGQRNAEAFF. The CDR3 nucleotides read TGCGCCAGCAGCGGGCAGGGACAGCGCAACGCTGAAGCTTTCTTT. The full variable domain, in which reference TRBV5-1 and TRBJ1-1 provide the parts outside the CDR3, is KAGVTQTPRYLIKTRGQQVTLSCSPISGHRSVSWYQQTPGQGLQFLFEYFSETQRNKGNFPGRFSGRQFSNSRSEMNVSTLELGDSALYLCASSGQGQRNAEAFFGQGTRLTVV.

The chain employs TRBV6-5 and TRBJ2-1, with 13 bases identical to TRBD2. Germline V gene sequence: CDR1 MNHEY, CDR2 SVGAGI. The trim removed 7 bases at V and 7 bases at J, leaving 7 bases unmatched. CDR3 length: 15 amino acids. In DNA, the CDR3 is TGTGCCAGCACCGGGACTAGCGGGACGAGTAATGAGCAGTTCTTC. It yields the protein CASTGTSGTSNEQFF.

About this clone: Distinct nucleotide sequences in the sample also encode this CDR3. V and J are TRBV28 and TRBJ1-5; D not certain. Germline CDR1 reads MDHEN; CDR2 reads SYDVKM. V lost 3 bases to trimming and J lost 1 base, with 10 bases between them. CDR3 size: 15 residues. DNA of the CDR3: TGTGCCAGCAGTTTGGCGGGTCTCAGCAATCAGCCCCAGCATTTT. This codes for CASSLAGLSNQPQHF.

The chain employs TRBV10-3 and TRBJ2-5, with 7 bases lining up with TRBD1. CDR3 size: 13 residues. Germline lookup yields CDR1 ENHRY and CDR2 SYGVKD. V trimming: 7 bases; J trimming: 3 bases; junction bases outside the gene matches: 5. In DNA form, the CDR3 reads TGTGCCATCAAGGGGGACAGTGAAGAGACCCAGTACTTC. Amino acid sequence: CAIKGDSEETQYF.

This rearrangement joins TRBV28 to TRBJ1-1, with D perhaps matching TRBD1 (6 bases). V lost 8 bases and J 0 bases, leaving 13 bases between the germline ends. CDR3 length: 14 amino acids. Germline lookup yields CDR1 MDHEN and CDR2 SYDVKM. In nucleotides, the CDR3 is TGTGCCAGCGTTGTGGGGGCCCTGAACACTGAAGCTTTCTTT. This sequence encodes CASVVGALNTEAFF.